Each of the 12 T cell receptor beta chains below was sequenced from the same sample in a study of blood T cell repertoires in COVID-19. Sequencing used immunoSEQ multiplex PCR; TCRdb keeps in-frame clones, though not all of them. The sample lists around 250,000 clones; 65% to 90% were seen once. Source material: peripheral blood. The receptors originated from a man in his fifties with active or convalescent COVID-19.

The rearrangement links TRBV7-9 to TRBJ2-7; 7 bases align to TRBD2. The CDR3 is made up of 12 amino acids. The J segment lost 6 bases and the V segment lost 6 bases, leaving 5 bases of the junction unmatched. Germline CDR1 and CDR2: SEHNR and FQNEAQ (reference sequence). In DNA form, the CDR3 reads TGTGCCAGCAGTGCATCGGGGGGCGAGCAGTACTTC. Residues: CASSASGGEQYF.

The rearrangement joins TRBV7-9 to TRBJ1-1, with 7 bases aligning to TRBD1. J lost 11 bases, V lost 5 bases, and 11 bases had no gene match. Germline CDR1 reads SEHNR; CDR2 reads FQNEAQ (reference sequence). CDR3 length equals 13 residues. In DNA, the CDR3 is TGTGCCAGCAGCCAAACGACAGGGTCTTCGGCTTTCTTT. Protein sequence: CASSQTTGSSAFF.

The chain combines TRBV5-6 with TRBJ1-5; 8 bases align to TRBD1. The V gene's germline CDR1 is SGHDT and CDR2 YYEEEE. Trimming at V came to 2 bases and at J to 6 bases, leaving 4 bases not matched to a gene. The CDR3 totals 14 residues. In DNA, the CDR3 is TGTGCCAGCAGCTTAAACAGGGGGGCTCAGCCCCAGCATTTT. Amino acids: CASSLNRGAQPQHF.

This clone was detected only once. CDR3 residues: CASGLARTGTKNIQYF. The CDR3 DNA follows: TGTGCTAGTGGTTTGGCCCGGACAGGCACCAAAAACATTCAGTACTTC. This chain links TRBV12-5 with TRBJ2-4, with 7 nucleotides matching TRBD1. Germline V gene lookup returns CDR1 LGHNT and CDR2 FRNRAP. V gave up 1 base and J gave up 2 bases; unmatched junction bases: 5. This CDR3 is 16 amino acids long.

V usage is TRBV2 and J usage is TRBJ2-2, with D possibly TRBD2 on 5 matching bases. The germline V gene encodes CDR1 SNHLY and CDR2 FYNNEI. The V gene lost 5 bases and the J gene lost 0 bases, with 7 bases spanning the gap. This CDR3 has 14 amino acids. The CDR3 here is CASSPGTNTGELFF. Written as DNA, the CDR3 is TGTGCCAGCAGTCCCGGGACGAACACCGGGGAGCTGTTTTTT.

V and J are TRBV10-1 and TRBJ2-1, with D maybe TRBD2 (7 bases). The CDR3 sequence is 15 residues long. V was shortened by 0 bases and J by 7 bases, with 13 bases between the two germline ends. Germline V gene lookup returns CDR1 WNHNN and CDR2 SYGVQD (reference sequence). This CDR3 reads CASSESRGGHNEQFF. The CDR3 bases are TGCGCCAGCAGTGAGTCGCGCGGGGGACATAATGAGCAGTTCTTC.

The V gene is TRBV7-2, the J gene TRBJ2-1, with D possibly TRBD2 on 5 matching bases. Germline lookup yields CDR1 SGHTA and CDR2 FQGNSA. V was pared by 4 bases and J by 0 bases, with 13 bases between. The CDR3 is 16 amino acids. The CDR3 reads CASSSEADPSYNEQFF. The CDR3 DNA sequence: TGTGCCAGCAGCTCAGAAGCGGACCCCTCCTACAATGAGCAGTTCTTC.

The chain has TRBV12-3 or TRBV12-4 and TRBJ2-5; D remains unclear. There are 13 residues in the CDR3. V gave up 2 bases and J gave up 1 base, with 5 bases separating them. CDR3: CASSLQFQETQYF. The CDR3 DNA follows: TGTGCCAGCAGTTTACAGTTCCAAGAGACCCAGTACTTC.

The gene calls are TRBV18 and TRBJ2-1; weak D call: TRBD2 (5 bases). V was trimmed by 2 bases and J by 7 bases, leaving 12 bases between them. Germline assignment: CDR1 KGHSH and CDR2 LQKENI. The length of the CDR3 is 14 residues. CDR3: CASSPGTSRNEQFF. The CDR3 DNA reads TGTGCCAGCTCACCAGGCACTAGTCGGAATGAGCAGTTCTTC.

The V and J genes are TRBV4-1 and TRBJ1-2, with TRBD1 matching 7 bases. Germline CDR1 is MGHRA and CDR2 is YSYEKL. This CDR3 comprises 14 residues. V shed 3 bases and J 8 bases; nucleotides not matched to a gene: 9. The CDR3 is CASSHDQTGRGYTF. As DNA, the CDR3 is TGCGCCAGCAGCCATGATCAGACAGGGAGGGGCTACACCTTC.

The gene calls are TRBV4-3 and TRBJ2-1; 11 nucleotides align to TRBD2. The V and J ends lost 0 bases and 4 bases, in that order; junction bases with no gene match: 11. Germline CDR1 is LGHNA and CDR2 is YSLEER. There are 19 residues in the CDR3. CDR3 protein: CASSQDFSPGLAAYNEQFF. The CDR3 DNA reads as TGCGCCAGCAGCCAAGATTTCTCCCCGGGACTAGCGGCGTACAATGAGCAGTTCTTC.

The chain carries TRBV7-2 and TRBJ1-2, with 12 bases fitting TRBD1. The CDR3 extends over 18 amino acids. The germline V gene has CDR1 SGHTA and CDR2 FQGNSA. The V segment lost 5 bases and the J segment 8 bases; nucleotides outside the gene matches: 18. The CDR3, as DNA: TGTGCCAGCAGCCTGAGCCGGGACAGGGGGCGGATTTGGTACGGCTACACCTTC. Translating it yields CASSLSRDRGRIWYGYTF.